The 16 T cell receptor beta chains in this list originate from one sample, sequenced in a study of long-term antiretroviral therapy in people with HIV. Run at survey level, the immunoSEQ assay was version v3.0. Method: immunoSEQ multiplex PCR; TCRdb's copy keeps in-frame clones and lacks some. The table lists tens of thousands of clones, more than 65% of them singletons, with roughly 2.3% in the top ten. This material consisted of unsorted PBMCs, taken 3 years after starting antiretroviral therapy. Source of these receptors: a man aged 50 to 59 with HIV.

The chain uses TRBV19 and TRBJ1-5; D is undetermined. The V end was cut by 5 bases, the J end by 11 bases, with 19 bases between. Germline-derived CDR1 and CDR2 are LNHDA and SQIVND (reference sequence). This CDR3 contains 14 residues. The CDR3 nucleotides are TGTGCCAGTAGTCCGAGAGGGCCATCCCTGGCCCAGCATTTT. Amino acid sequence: CASSPRGPSLAQHF.

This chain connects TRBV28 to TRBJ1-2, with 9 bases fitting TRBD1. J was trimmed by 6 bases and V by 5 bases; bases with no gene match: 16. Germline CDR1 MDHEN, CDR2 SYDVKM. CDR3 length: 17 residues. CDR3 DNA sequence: TGTGCCAGCAGTAGCGGGACAGGGCTATCCTCGACGGATGGCTACACCTTC. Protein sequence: CASSSGTGLSSTDGYTF.

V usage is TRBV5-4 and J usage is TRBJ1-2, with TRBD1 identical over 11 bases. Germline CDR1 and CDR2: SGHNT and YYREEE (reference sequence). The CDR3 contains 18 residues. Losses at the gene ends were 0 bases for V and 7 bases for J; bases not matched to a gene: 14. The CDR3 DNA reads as TGTGCCAGCAGCTTGGGTTTGGGACAGGGGGAACGGGATGGTGGCTACACCTTC. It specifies CASSLGLGQGERDGGYTF.

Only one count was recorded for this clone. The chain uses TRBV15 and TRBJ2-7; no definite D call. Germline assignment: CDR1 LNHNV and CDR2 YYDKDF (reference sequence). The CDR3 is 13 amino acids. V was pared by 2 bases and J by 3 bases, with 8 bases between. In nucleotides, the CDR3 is TGTGCCACCAGCAGACACCTGGACTACGAGCAGTACTTC. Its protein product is CATSRHLDYEQYF. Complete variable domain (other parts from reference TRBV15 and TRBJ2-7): DAMVIQNPRYQVTQFGKPVTLSCSQTLNHNVMYWYQQKSSQAPKLLFHYYDKDFNNEADTPDNFQSRRPNTSFCFLDIRSPGLGDTAMYLCATSRHLDYEQYFGPGTRLTVT.

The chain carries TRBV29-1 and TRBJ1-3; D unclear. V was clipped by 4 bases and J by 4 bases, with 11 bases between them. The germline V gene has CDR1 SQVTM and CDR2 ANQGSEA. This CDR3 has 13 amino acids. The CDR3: CSVAALGGNTIYF. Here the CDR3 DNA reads TGCAGCGTTGCGGCCTTGGGAGGAAACACCATATATTTT.

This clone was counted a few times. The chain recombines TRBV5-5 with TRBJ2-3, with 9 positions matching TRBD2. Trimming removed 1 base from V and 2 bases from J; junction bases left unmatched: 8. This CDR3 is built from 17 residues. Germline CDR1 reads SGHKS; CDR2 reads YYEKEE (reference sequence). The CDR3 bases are TGTGCCAGCAGCTTGTCCGGGCTAGCGGGATACACAGATACGCAGTATTTT. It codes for CASSLSGLAGYTDTQYF. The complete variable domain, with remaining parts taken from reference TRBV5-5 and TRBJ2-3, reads DAGVTQSPTHLIKTRGQQVTLRCSPISGHKSVSWYQQVLGQGPQFIFQYYEKEERGRGNFPDRFSARQFPNYSSELNVNALLLGDSALYLCASSLSGLAGYTDTQYFGPGTRLTVL.

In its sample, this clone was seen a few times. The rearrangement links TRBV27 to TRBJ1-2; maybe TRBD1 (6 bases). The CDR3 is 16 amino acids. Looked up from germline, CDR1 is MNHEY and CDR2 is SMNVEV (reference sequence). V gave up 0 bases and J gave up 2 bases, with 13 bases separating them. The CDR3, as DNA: TGTGCCAGCAGTTTATCGGTCAGGGGCGCGAACTATGGCTACACCTTC. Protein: CASSLSVRGANYGYTF.

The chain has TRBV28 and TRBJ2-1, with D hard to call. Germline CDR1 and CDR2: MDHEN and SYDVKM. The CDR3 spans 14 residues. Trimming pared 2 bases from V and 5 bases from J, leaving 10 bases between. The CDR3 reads CASSLRQYDNEQFF. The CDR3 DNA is TGTGCCAGCAGTTTAAGACAATATGACAATGAGCAGTTCTTC. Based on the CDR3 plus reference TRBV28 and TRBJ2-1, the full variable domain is DVKVTQSSRYLVKRTGEKVFLECVQDMDHENMFWYRQDPGLGLRLIYFSYDVKMKEKGDIPEGYSVSREKKERFSLILESASTNQTSMYLCASSLRQYDNEQFFGPGTRLTVL.

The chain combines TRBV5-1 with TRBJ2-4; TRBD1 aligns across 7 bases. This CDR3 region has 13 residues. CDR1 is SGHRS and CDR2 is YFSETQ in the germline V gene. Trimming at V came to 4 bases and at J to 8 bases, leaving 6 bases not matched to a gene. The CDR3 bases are TGCGCCAGCAGCAGCACCCAGGGGGACATTCAGTACTTC. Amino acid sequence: CASSSTQGDIQYF.

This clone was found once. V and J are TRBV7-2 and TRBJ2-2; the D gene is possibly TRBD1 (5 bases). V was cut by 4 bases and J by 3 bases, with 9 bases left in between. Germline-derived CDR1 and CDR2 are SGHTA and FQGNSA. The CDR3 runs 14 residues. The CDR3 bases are TGTGCCAGCAGCTGGGGCAGACACACCGGGGAGCTGTTTTTT. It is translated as CASSWGRHTGELFF.

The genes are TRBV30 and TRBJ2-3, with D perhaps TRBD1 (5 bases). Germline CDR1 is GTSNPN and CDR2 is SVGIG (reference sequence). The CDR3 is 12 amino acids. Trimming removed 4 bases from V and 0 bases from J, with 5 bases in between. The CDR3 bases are TGTGCCTGGACAGGGAGCACAGATACGCAGTATTTT. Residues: CAWTGSTDTQYF. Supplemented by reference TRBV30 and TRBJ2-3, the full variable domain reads SQTIHQWPATLVQPVGSPLSLECTVEGTSNPNLYWYRQAAGRGLQLLFYSVGIGQISSEVPQNLSASRPQDRQFILSSKKLLLSDSGFYLCAWTGSTDTQYFGPGTRLTVL.

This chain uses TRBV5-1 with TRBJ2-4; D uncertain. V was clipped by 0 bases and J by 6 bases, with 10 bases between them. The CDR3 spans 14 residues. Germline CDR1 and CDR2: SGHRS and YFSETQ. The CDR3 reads CASSLVPLGNIQYF. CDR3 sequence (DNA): TGCGCCAGCAGCTTGGTTCCTCTGGGAAACATTCAGTACTTC.

The CDR3 DNA reads TGTGCCAGCAGTTTAAAGCGGTGGGCGACAGCTGAAAAACTGTTTTTT. It translates to CASSLKRWATAEKLFF. The rearrangement joins TRBV28 to TRBJ1-4, with a possible D match to TRBD1 (5 bases). Per the germline V gene, CDR1 is MDHEN and CDR2 is SYDVKM. The V and J ends lost 2 bases and 7 bases respectively, with 17 bases between them. This CDR3 spans 16 amino acids.

CDR3 sequence (DNA): TGCGCCAGCAGCTTGGAGGGACTAGCGTACAATGAGCAGTTCTTC. Translation: CASSLEGLAYNEQFF. The chain has TRBV5-1 and TRBJ2-1, with 10 bases that match TRBD2. Germline CDR1 and CDR2: SGHRS and YFSETQ. V trimming: 0 bases; J trimming: 4 bases; junction bases outside the gene matches: 1. The CDR3 covers 15 residues.

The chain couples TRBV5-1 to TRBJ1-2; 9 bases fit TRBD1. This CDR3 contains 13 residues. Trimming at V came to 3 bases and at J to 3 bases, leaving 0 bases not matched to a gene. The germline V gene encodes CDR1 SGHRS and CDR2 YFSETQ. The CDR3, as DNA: TGCGCCAGCAGCTGGACAGGGGACTATGGCTACACCTTC. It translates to CASSWTGDYGYTF.

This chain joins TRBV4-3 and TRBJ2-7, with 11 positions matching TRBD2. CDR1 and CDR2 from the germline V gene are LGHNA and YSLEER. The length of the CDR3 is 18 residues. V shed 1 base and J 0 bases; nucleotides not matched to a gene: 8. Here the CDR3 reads CASSQALAGGLSSYEQYF. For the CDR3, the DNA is TGCGCCAGCAGCCAAGCCCTAGCGGGGGGCCTTAGCTCCTACGAGCAGTACTTC.